This TCR beta chain is drawn from a study of OX40 agonist ivuxolimab in advanced cancers. Background on the study: Patients were 82.7% male with ages about 20 to 79, mean approximately 58.

This clone occurred once. Its antigen is not known. V shed 1 base and J shed 5 bases, with 6 bases lying between them. The CDR3 extends over 13 amino acids. The germline CDR1 and CDR2 sequences are ENHRY and SYGVKD. Study results and caveats: Partial responders dosed at 0.1-3.0 mg/kg displayed clonal expansion ranking among the lowest. In the 0.1 to 3.0 mg/kg range, CD4+ and CD8+ blood T cells had expanded clonally by week 6.

Sequencing was performed with immunoSEQ multiplex PCR; in TCRdb, only in-frame clones are kept and a portion is missing. The table has about 25,000 clones, approximately 90% seen once. This sequence joins TRBV10-3 and TRBJ2-1; D uncertain. Specimen: CD4+ or CD8+ T cells sorted from blood, collected in a trial of the OX40 agonist ivuxolimab. The sequence derives from an adult with an advanced solid tumor such as melanoma, head and neck, liver or kidney cancer. CDR3 region: CAISEYGDNEQFF. The CDR3 DNA follows: TGTGCCATCAGTGAGTATGGGGACAATGAGCAGTTCTTC.